Sequencing of this TCR beta chain was carried out in a study of blood T cells in healthy people across ages. Study conclusions and caveats: From one million sequenced T cells, diversity estimates were lower bounds.

The CDR3 is 13 amino acids. Germline CDR1 SGHRS, CDR2 YFSETQ. The V gene lost 6 bases and the J gene lost 3 bases, with 11 bases spanning the gap. As to this clonotype: Its antigen is currently unknown.

A minimum of 7 million PBMCs was isolated per sample. Sample-barcoded 5' priming and a J-beta primer mix drove a second PCR of roughly 6 to 12 cycles. A template-switch adaptor that had 12 random nucleotides put a tag on each cDNA molecule. TCRdb ran MiXCR on the 5' RACE reads and lists one entry per CDR3 protein. The sample holds fewer than 950,000 distinct CDR3 sequences, around 36% seen once. The V call is TRBV5-1, the J call TRBJ2-3; no clear D. This receptor was identified in a man aged 18 to 29 in good health. The sequencing sample was made of blood. CDR3 coding DNA: TGCGCCAGCACAACCAGGCAGACAGATACGCAGTATTTT. This encodes CASTTRQTDTQYF.